This T cell receptor (beta chain) was documented in a study of T cell responses to AZD1222 COVID-19 vaccine. Study details: Both about-4-week and about-12-week second-dose recipients were combined.

Study-wide points: It was only after the peak T cell response that any repertoires were sampled. White British people made up most donors, females outnumbered males, and clonal diversity was possibly underestimated. Spike-specific TCR breadth and depth grew following two AZD1222 doses.

As concerns this clone: Its antigen remains unknown.

This table comes from immunoSEQ multiplex PCR, and its TCRdb copy is limited to in-frame clones, with some not included. The top ten clones hold about a sixth of a sample with around 100,000 clones, about 88% of them seen once. The junction had 6 bases not matched to a gene; V was cut back by 2 bases and J by 0 bases. The CDR3 has 17 residues. In germline, CDR1 is SGHTA, CDR2 FQGNSA. The material was peripheral blood, obtained on day 0 of AZD1222 vaccination. This TCR derives from an adult in good health. The chain combines TRBV7-2 with TRBJ1-4; 7 bases agree with TRBD1. In DNA, the CDR3 is TGTGCCAGCAGCTTAACCCCCCAGGGGGCAACTAATGAAAAACTGTTTTTT. This gives the protein CASSLTPQGATNEKLFF.